The T cell receptor beta chain under discussion was sequenced for a study of CD8+CD57+ T cells in acquired aplastic anemia. Study-wide results and limits: Between patients and controls, some 31 CD8+ CDR3 sequences were found in common.

An expansion of CD8+CD57+ cells by flow cytometry had been shown in patients chosen for sequencing. CDR3 and TCR beta VDJ profiling relied on a genomic DNA template. One entry per CDR3 protein results from TCRdb running MiXCR on the reads. The repertoire includes around 170,000 distinct CDR3 sequences, just under 50% of them detected once, and about 9.5% sits in the top ten. Trimming removed 6 bases from V and 4 bases from J; junction bases left unmatched: 6. Germline V CDR1 and CDR2: SNHLY, FYNNEI. This CDR3 has 14 amino acids. A remark on this clonotype: Its antigen is not known.

This sequence joins TRBV2 and TRBJ1-3; 7 nucleotides agree with TRBD1. Input material: sorted CD4+, CD8+, or CD8+CD57+ T cells (not recorded which) from PBMCs. This clonotype was sampled from a human donor with aplastic anemia. CDR3 nucleotide sequence: TGTGCCAGCAGATCTTCGACAGGGGGAAACACCATATATTTT. Encoded protein: CASRSSTGGNTIYF.